This is a list of T cell receptor beta chains from one sample in a study of CD4 T cells in relation to SARS-CoV-2 and coronaviruses. Using immunoSEQ multiplex PCR, the repertoire was profiled, and TCRdb retains in-frame clones only, with some absent. The sample lists tens of thousands of clones, approximately 77% occurring once. These receptors' antigens are unknown. Sequenced input: naive CD4+ T cells from PBMCs, cultured in vitro. The receptors originated from an adult with COVID-19. Both conserved end residues are part of each CDR3. The D gene is left open where the match is weak. Not every row has a clone size; where given, it reads once, few, many or a size class.

V gene: TRBV6-1; D gene: .; clone size: .; J gene: TRBJ1-2; CDR3 DNA: TGTGCCAGCAGTGAAGCGCTTAGGACAGAGGCGAACGGCTACACCTTC; CDR3 protein: CASSEALRTEANGYTF
V gene: TRBV10-3; D gene: .; clone size: once; J gene: TRBJ1-2; CDR3 DNA: TGTGCCATCAGTCCCGGCGATCGGAATCTCTATGGCTACACCTTC; CDR3 protein: CAISPGDRNLYGYTF
V gene: TRBV5-1; D gene: .; clone size: .; J gene: TRBJ2-2; CDR3 DNA: TGCGCCAGCAGCTTGGAGGGTCCCGGGGAGCTGTTTTTT; CDR3 protein: CASSLEGPGELFF
V gene: TRBV20-1; D gene: .; clone size: once; J gene: TRBJ2-1; CDR3 DNA: TGCAGTGCGGAGGAGAGTGTAAACAGGTTCTTC; CDR3 protein: CSAEESVNRFF
V gene: TRBV6-6; D gene: TRBD2; clone size: .; J gene: TRBJ2-5; CDR3 DNA: TGTGCCAGCAGAGTAGCGGGACCCCAAGAGACCCAGTACTTC; CDR3 protein: CASRVAGPQETQYF
V gene: TRBV6-2/TRBV6-3; D gene: .; clone size: .; J gene: TRBJ2-1; CDR3 DNA: TGTGCCAGCAGTTACGGTCGAATTTTGCGTGAGCAGTTCTTC; CDR3 protein: CASSYGRILREQFF
V gene: TRBV7-9; D gene: .; clone size: .; J gene: TRBJ2-7; CDR3 DNA: TGTGCCAGCAGCCCCGGAACAGGCGGGCCCCCGGGCGAGCAGTACTTC; CDR3 protein: CASSPGTGGPPGEQYF
V gene: TRBV24-1; D gene: .; clone size: .; J gene: TRBJ2-3; CDR3 DNA: TGTGCCACCAGTGGCCGGGGTAGCACAGATACGCAGTATTTT; CDR3 protein: CATSGRGSTDTQYF
V gene: TRBV7-9; D gene: TRBD1; clone size: .; J gene: TRBJ2-7; CDR3 DNA: TGTGCCAGCAGCTTATGGGACAGGGGCTACGAGCAGTACTTC; CDR3 protein: CASSLWDRGYEQYF
V gene: TRBV6-5; D gene: TRBD1; clone size: once; J gene: TRBJ1-2; CDR3 DNA: TGTGCCAGCAGTTTGACAGGGGGGAAGACCTATGGCTACACCTTC; CDR3 protein: CASSLTGGKTYGYTF
V gene: TRBV6-1; D gene: TRBD1; clone size: .; J gene: TRBJ2-3; CDR3 DNA: TGTGCCAGCAGTGAGGGACAGGGGGCAGATACGCAGTATTTT; CDR3 protein: CASSEGQGADTQYF
V gene: TRBV5-1; D gene: .; clone size: .; J gene: TRBJ2-2; CDR3 DNA: TGCGCCAGCAGCTTGGAGGTGACAGGCGGGAACACCGGGGAGCTGTTTTTT; CDR3 protein: CASSLEVTGGNTGELFF
V gene: TRBV27; D gene: TRBD1; clone size: .; J gene: TRBJ2-5; CDR3 DNA: TGTGCCAGCAGTTTATTGGGGACAGGGGGGACCCAGTACTTC; CDR3 protein: CASSLLGTGGTQYF